The clone carrying this T cell receptor (beta chain) has a single count. Its antigen is still unknown. TCRdb keeps only in-frame clones here, not all; method: immunoSEQ multiplex PCR. The sample contains fewer than 35,000 clones, roughly 89% of which appear only once. This entry comes from a study of lymphopenia after photon versus proton radiotherapy. V lost 6 bases, J lost 0 bases, and 8 bases stayed unmatched. Germline V gene data show CDR1 as MDHEN and CDR2 as SYDVKM. The CDR3 is 16 amino acids. Points from the study as a whole: A bigger post-nadir fall in TCR diversity correlated inversely with survival time in deceased patients. Authors raise, but do not show, better survival with proton therapy. Photon-treated patients lost naive T cells and TCR diversity; proton-treated stayed stable. Post-nadir diversity loss with photons came from oligoclonal expansion, particularly CD8+ Temra cells.

The rearrangement uses TRBV28 and TRBJ2-1, with 7 bases identical to TRBD2. This specimen was peripheral blood, taken from a patient treated with proton-based radiotherapy. The source of this sequence is a woman aged 70 to 79 with pancreatic cancer. Some clones in this sample may be carry-over from other donors' samples. The DNA of the CDR3 is TGTGCCAGCAGGGCCGCTCTAGCGGTCTCCTACAATGAGCAGTTCTTC. It yields the protein CASRAALAVSYNEQFF.